This passage covers 6 T cell receptor beta chains from one sample sequenced in a study of blood T cell repertoires in COVID-19 (dated by TCRdb to 2018 to 2021). Library preparation used the immunoSEQ multiplex PCR assay. TCRdb re-hosts the immuneACCESS table, in-frame sequences only. Its copies lack some clones; in the studies checked, an unresolved V gene accounts for under half of them, and the cause for the rest is not known. A total of 60,000 to 90,000 clones appear in this sample, around 90% of them only once. Roughly 0.8% of the sample lies in the top ten. Sequencing used peripheral blood. The receptors here all came from a woman older than 75 with acute or convalescent COVID-19.

The chain combines TRBV5-6 with TRBJ2-1, with D perhaps matching TRBD2 (6 bases). V was trimmed by 4 bases and J by 0 bases, leaving 14 bases between them. The CDR3 has 16 residues. Per germline, CDR1 SGHDT and CDR2 YYEEEE. In DNA form, the CDR3 reads TGTGCCAGCAGCCTGAGCGGGCCAAGCTCCTACAATGAGCAGTTCTTC. This gives the protein CASSLSGPSSYNEQFF.

This sequence joins TRBV2 and TRBJ1-2, with 8 bases aligning to TRBD1. The CDR3 is 13 amino acids. Germline loops: CDR1 SNHLY, CDR2 FYNNEI. The V and J ends lost 7 bases and 2 bases, in that order; junction bases with no gene match: 3. The CDR3 sequence is CASTRQGNYGYTF. The CDR3 nucleotides read TGTGCCAGCACTAGACAGGGGAACTATGGCTACACCTTC.

The chain employs TRBV5-6 and TRBJ2-5; D gene ambiguous. This CDR3 region has 16 residues. Germline V lookup: CDR1 SGHDT, CDR2 YYEEEE. V lost 3 bases to trimming and J lost 2 bases, with 17 bases between them. For the CDR3, the DNA is TGTGCCAGCAGCTGGAAAACGTGGGCAGAACAAGAGACCCAGTACTTC. Its translation is CASSWKTWAEQETQYF.

The chain carries TRBV6-1 and TRBJ2-5; 8 positions agree with TRBD1. The trim removed 2 bases at V and 5 bases at J, leaving 1 base unmatched. Per germline, CDR1 MNHNS and CDR2 SASEGT. CDR3 length: 13 residues. CDR3 sequence: CASSERDRETQYF. The CDR3 bases are TGTGCCAGCAGTGAAAGGGACAGGGAGACCCAGTACTTC.

This clone was detected only once. V is TRBV9 and J is TRBJ1-4; weak D call: TRBD1 (5 bases). This CDR3 region has 15 residues. V was clipped by 4 bases and J by 2 bases, with 12 bases between them. Per the germline V gene, CDR1 is SGDLS and CDR2 is YYNGEE. The CDR3 coding sequence is TGTGCCAGCAGCCCCCGGTGGGGCACTAATGAAAAACTGTTTTTT. It yields the protein CASSPRWGTNEKLFF.

The V call is TRBV7-2, the J call TRBJ2-5; possibly TRBD2 for D (5 bases). The germline CDR1 and CDR2 sequences are SGHTA and FQGNSA. V was trimmed by 4 bases and J by 2 bases, leaving 11 bases between them. This CDR3 comprises 14 residues. CDR3 region: CASSSRRGQETQYF. Here the CDR3 DNA reads TGTGCCAGCAGCTCAAGACGGGGACAAGAGACCCAGTACTTC.